This entry is about one T cell receptor beta chain. The antigen is unknown. The junction departs from germline at one end; a sequencing error may be responsible. This entry is derived from a study of identical twins' blood T cells. About the research overall: Roughly 12 libraries, six alpha and six beta, gave around 48 million reads.

Donors were six healthy women in three monozygous twin pairs. Study-level points and caveats: Shared CDR3 clonotype counts tracked mainly the product of cloneset sizes.

A previously described protocol, modified, built RNA-based TCR cDNA libraries. MiXCR, applied by TCRdb to the 5' RACE reads, yields one record per CDR3 protein. The sample holds 300,000 to 450,000 distinct CDR3 sequences, about 28% seen once. This TCR was recovered from a woman aged 18-49 years in good health. Sequences were obtained from PBMCs.

The CDR3 spells CGVRTGSEKLFF. For the CDR3, the DNA is TGCGGCGTTAGGACAGGGAGTGAAAAACTGTTTTTT. This sequence joins TRBV29-1 and TRBJ1-4; 8 nucleotides line up with TRBD1. From germline, CDR1 is SQVTM and CDR2 ANQGSEA. The CDR3 has 12 residues.